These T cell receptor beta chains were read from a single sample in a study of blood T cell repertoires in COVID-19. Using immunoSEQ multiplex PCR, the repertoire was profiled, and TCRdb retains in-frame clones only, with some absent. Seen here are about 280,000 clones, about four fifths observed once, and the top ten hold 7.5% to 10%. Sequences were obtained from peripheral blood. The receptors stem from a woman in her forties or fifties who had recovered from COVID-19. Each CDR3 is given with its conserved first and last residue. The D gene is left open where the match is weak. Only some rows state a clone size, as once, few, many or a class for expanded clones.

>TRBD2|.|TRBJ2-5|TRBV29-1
CSVERGTRRETQYF
TGCAGCGTTGAGCGGGGGACTCGAAGGGAGACCCAGTACTTC
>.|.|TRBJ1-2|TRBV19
CASSISLPANYGYTF
TGTGCCAGTAGTATATCGCTCCCAGCTAACTATGGCTACACCTTC
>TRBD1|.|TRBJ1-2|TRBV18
CASSPNSQGANYGYTF
TGTGCCAGCTCACCCAATTCACAGGGGGCTAACTATGGCTACACCTTC
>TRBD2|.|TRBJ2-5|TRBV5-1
CASSLVVAGVETQYF
TGCGCCAGCAGCTTGGTAGTAGCGGGAGTAGAGACCCAGTACTTC
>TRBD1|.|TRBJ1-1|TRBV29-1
CSVDKTGGPEAFF
TGCAGCGTCGATAAGACAGGGGGGCCTGAAGCTTTCTTT
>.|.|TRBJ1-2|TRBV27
CASSLERGGYGYTF
TGTGCCAGCAGCTTAGAACGGGGAGGGTATGGCTACACCTTC
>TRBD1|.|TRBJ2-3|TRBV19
CASSISGQLDTDTQYF
TGTGCCAGTAGTATTTCGGGACAGCTAGACACAGATACGCAGTATTTT
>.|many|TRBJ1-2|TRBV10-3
CAISDPRGAGDGYTF
TGTGCCATCAGTGACCCCCGGGGGGCAGGGGACGGCTACACCTTC
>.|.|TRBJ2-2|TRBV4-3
CASSQLLQNTGELFF
TGCGCCAGCAGCCAGCTGTTACAGAACACCGGGGAGCTGTTTTTT
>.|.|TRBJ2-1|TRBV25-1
CASSRGWDNEQFF
TGTGCCAGCAGTAGGGGATGGGACAATGAGCAGTTCTTC
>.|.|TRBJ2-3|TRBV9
CASSQGTTDTQYF
TGTGCCAGCAGCCAGGGGACGACAGATACGCAGTATTTT
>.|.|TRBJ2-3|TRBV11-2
CASSLEAGDTQYF
TGTGCCAGCAGCTTAGAGGCCGGGGATACGCAGTATTTT
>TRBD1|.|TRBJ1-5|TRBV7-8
CASSPQTGWSDQPQHF
TGTGCCAGCAGCCCCCAGACAGGGTGGTCCGATCAGCCCCAGCATTTT
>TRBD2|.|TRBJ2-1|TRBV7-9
CASSLTTGTNSYNEQFF
TGTGCCAGCAGCTTAACTACCGGGACTAACTCCTACAATGAGCAGTTCTTC
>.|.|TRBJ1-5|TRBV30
CAWNLLGQNQPQHF
TGTGCCTGGAACCTACTTGGACAGAATCAGCCCCAGCATTTT
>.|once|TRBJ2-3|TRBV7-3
CASSSGHLTDTQYF
TGTGCCAGCAGCTCGGGACACCTCACAGATACGCAGTATTTT
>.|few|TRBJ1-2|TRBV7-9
CASSLTANYGYTF
TGTGCCAGCAGCTTAACAGCCAACTATGGCTACACCTTC
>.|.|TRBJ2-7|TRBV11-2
CASSTQGYEQYF
TGTGCCAGCAGCACACAGGGTTACGAGCAGTACTTC
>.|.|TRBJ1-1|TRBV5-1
CASSLIVAGGTEAFF
TGCGCCAGCAGCTTGATCGTAGCGGGTGGGACTGAAGCTTTCTTT
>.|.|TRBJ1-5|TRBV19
CASQGTANRPQHF
TGTGCCAGCCAAGGGACTGCTAATCGGCCCCAGCATTTT
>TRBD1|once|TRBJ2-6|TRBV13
CASSLGRQGPVSGANVLTF
TGTGCCAGCAGCTTAGGCCGACAGGGCCCCGTTTCAGGGGCCAACGTCCTGACTTTC
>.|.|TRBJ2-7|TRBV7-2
CASSSSGSPSYEQYF
TGTGCCAGCAGCTCCTCGGGGAGCCCTTCCTACGAGCAGTACTTC
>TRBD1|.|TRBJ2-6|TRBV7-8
CASSNRQGYSGANVLTF
TGTGCCAGCAGCAACCGACAGGGGTACTCTGGGGCCAACGTCCTGACTTTC
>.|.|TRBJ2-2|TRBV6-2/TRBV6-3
CASSNRQKGSGELFF
TGTGCCAGCAGTAACCGTCAGAAGGGGTCCGGGGAGCTGTTTTTT
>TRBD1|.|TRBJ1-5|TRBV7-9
CASSSDRELNLGQPQHF
TGTGCCAGCAGCTCGGACAGGGAATTGAATCTGGGTCAGCCCCAGCATTTT
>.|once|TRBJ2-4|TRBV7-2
CASSPGGSENIQYF
TGTGCCAGCAGCCCGGGGGGCAGCGAAAACATTCAGTACTTC
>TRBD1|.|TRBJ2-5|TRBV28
CASSWGTARETQYF
TGTGCCAGCAGTTGGGGGACAGCCCGGGAGACCCAGTACTTC
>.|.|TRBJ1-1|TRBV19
CASSAWRDGGRNTEAFF
TGTGCCAGTAGTGCCTGGCGTGATGGCGGGAGGAACACTGAAGCTTTCTTT
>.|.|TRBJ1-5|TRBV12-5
CASAESSSNQPQHF
TGTGCTAGTGCCGAGTCAAGTAGCAATCAGCCCCAGCATTTT
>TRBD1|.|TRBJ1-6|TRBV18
CASSPAGQGDSPLHF
TGTGCCAGCTCACCAGCGGGACAGGGTGATTCACCCCTCCACTTT
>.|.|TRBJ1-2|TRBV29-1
CSATPLENYGYTF
TGCAGCGCAACCCCCCTGGAGAACTATGGCTACACCTTC
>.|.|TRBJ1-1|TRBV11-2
CASSLERLNTEAFF
TGTGCCAGCAGCTTAGAGAGGCTGAACACTGAAGCTTTCTTT
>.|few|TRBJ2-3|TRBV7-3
CASSTTPTDTQYF
TGTGCCAGCAGCACTACCCCCACAGATACGCAGTATTTT
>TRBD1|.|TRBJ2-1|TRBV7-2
CASSLGQGRVYEQFF
TGTGCCAGCAGCCTCGGACAGGGTCGCGTATATGAGCAGTTCTTC
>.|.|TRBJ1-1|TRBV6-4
CASSPPYGGHWDTEAFF
TGTGCCAGCAGTCCCCCCTACGGAGGGCATTGGGACACTGAAGCTTTCTTT
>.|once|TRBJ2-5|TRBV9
CASSVAPQETQYF
TGTGCCAGCAGCGTAGCTCCGCAAGAGACCCAGTACTTC
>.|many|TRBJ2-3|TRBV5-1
CASRLETDTQYF
TGCGCCAGCAGACTAGAGACAGATACGCAGTATTTT
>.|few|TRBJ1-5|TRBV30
CAWSGVKQPQHF
TGTGCCTGGAGCGGGGTAAAACAGCCCCAGCATTTT
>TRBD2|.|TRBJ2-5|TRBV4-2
CASRRGGLAQETQYF
TGTGCCAGCAGGCGGGGAGGACTAGCGCAAGAGACCCAGTACTTC
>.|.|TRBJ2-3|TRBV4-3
CASSRLTGSTDTQYF
TGCGCCAGCAGCCGACTGACAGGCAGCACAGATACGCAGTATTTT
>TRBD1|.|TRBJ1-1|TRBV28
CASSSGGAEIAFF
TGTGCCAGCAGTTCAGGGGGCGCAGAGATAGCTTTCTTT
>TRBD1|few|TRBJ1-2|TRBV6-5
CASSSDRGIGYGYTF
TGTGCCAGCAGTTCTGACAGGGGGATCGGCTATGGCTACACCTTC
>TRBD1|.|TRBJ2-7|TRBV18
CASSPGTGSTYEQYF
TGTGCCAGCTCACCTGGGACAGGGAGTACCTACGAGCAGTACTTC
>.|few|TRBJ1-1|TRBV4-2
CASSQNGDSNTEAFF
TGTGCCAGCAGCCAAAACGGCGACAGTAACACTGAAGCTTTCTTT
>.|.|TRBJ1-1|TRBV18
CASSQFSGQANTEAFF
TGTGCCAGCTCCCAATTTTCCGGACAAGCGAACACTGAAGCTTTCTTT
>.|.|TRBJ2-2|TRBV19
CASSISRGTGELFF
TGTGCCAGTAGTATCTCACGAGGGACCGGGGAGCTGTTTTTT
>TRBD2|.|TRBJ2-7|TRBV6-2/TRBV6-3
CASSYFGGGSSYEQYF
TGTGCCAGCAGTTACTTCGGCGGGGGGAGCTCCTACGAGCAGTACTTC
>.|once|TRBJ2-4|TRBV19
CASSLSLGRRYIQYF
TGTGCCAGTAGTCTTTCTCTGGGGCGCAGATACATTCAGTACTTC